The 9 T cell receptor beta chains below were found in one sample sequenced in a study of blood T cell repertoires in COVID-19. TCRdb's table, derived via immunoSEQ multiplex PCR, lists solely in-frame clones and lacks some. This sample has 60,000 to 65,000 clones, with about four fifths found just once. Sequencing input: peripheral blood. These receptors all come from a human donor in a cohort sampled during active COVID-19.

The V call is TRBV27, the J call TRBJ2-1; a possible D gene is TRBD1 (5 bases). Germline V gives CDR1 MNHEY, CDR2 SMNVEV (reference sequence). The CDR3 has 13 residues. V was shortened by 3 bases and J by 10 bases, with 13 bases between the two germline ends. The CDR3 nucleotides are TGTGCCAGCAGTTTTAGGGGTGTCGGAGAGCAGTTCTTC. This encodes CASSFRGVGEQFF.

The chain combines TRBV10-3 with TRBJ1-2; no clear D gene. This CDR3 contains 16 residues. The ends were cut back, 4 bases at V and 0 bases at J, with 15 bases in the middle. Germline-derived CDR1 and CDR2 are ENHRY and SYGVKD. The CDR3 region has the DNA TGTGCCATCAGTGGGAGGCCCGGCAGATCTAACTATGGCTACACCTTC. Translated, it gives CAISGRPGRSNYGYTF.

The chain is built from TRBV6-1 and TRBJ1-1; D unresolved. V lost 2 bases to trimming and J lost 5 bases, with 12 bases between them. This CDR3 contains 14 residues. Germline V gene lookup returns CDR1 MNHNS and CDR2 SASEGT. The CDR3 sequence is CASSEFLGETEAFF. CDR3 coding DNA: TGTGCCAGCAGTGAATTCCTTGGGGAGACTGAAGCTTTCTTT.

The rearrangement uses TRBV7-8 and TRBJ1-5; D gene ambiguous. The CDR3 covers 15 residues. Trimming took off 1 base at V and 0 bases at J, with 7 bases between the two ends. Germline CDR1 is SGHVS and CDR2 is FQNEAQ. The CDR3 DNA is TGTGCCAGCAGCTTAGGAGACTTTAGCAATCAGCCCCAGCATTTT. It codes for CASSLGDFSNQPQHF.

This chain uses TRBV30 with TRBJ2-3; no definite D call. This CDR3 contains 12 residues. Germline V lookup: CDR1 GTSNPN, CDR2 SVGIG (reference sequence). Trimming pared 4 bases from V and 5 bases from J, leaving 10 bases between. As DNA, the CDR3 is TGTGCCTGGACCCCCTTCGGAGATACGCAGTATTTT. Amino acids: CAWTPFGDTQYF.

The J gene is TRBJ2-3, the V gene TRBV3-1 (or the pseudogene TRBV3-2), with 15 bases matching TRBD2. The V segment lost 1 base and the J segment 2 bases; nucleotides outside the gene matches: 4. CDR1 is LGHDT, CDR2 YNNKEL, per germline (reference sequence). This CDR3 comprises 18 residues. In DNA, the CDR3 is TGTGCCAGCAGCCAAGGGACTAGCGGGGGGGCCTCCACAGATACGCAGTATTTT. Its translation: CASSQGTSGGASTDTQYF.

This clone was seen once. The chain couples TRBV7-8 to TRBJ2-7; tentative D call: TRBD1 (6 bases). Germline V CDR1 and CDR2: SGHVS, FQNEAQ. The ends were cut back, 5 bases at V and 4 bases at J, with 9 bases in the middle. The CDR3 totals 12 residues. The chain's CDR3 is CASSPRGYEQYF. For the CDR3, the DNA is TGTGCCAGCAGCCCTAGGGGGTACGAGCAGTACTTC.

The genes are TRBV15 and TRBJ1-5; perhaps TRBD1 as D (6 bases). V dropped 8 bases and J dropped 4 bases, with 12 bases sitting between them. This CDR3 has 13 amino acids. Germline V gene data show CDR1 as LNHNV and CDR2 as YYDKDF (reference sequence). This CDR3 is CATRGGLNQPQHF. CDR3 coding DNA: TGTGCCACCCGGGGGGGCCTTAATCAGCCCCAGCATTTT.

V and J are TRBV3-1 (or the pseudogene TRBV3-2) and TRBJ2-5; 7 nucleotides line up with TRBD1. J gave up 5 bases and V 5 bases, and 8 bases lay outside the gene matches. The CDR3 loop spans 14 amino acids. Germline lookup yields CDR1 LGHDT and CDR2 YNNKEL (reference sequence). The CDR3 reads CASSSRQGAETQYF. CDR3 sequence (DNA): TGTGCCAGCAGCTCGCGACAGGGCGCGGAGACCCAGTACTTC.